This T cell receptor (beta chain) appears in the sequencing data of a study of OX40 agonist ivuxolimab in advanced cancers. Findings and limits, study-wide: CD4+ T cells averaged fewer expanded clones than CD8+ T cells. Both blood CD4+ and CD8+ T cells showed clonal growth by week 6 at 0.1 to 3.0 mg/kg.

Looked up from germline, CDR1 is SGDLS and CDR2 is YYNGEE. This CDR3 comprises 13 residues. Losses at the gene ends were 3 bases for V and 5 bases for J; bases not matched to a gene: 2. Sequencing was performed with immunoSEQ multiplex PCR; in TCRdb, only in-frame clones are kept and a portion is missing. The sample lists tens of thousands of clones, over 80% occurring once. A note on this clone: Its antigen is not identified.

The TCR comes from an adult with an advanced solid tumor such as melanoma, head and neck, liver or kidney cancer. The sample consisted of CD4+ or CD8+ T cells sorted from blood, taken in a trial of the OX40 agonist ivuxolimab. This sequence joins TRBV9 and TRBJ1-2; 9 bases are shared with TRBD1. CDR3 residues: CASSAGTGYGYTF. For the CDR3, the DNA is TGTGCCAGCAGCGCCGGGACAGGGTATGGCTACACCTTC.